What follows are 27 T cell receptor beta chains derived from one specimen sequenced in a study of cytomegalovirus exposure and HLA in healthy donors (dated by TCRdb to the late 2010s). Libraries came from the immunoSEQ multiplex PCR assay. A mixture of 60 forward primers for TCR Vbeta segments and 13 reverse primers for TCR Jbeta segments was used in the multiplex PCR. The clones in this table, taken by TCRdb from immuneACCESS, are in-frame only. Not every clone is retained; where verified, under half of the shortfall comes from an unresolved V gene, and the cause of the rest is unknown. The sample table lists about 180,000 clones, over 65% of them with a count of one. About 1.5% of the sample lies in the top ten. The sequenced material came from PBMCs. These receptors were obtained from a man aged 18 to 29 in good health and CMV-seronegative.

J is TRBJ1-4 and V is TRBV28; 7 nucleotides match TRBD1. The CDR3 consists of 12 residues. Germline V gene sequence: CDR1 MDHEN, CDR2 SYDVKM. The CDR3 sequence is CATRGANEKLFF. CDR3 nucleotides: TGTGCTACCAGGGGGGCTAATGAAAAACTGTTTTTT. Full variable domain (rest looked up from reference TRBV28 and TRBJ1-4): DVKVTQSSRYLVKRTGEKVFLECVQDMDHENMFWYRQDPGLGLRLIYFSYDVKMKEKGDIPEGYSVSREKKERFSLILESASTNQTSMYLCATRGANEKLFFGSGTQLSVL.

This clone has just a few counts. The rearrangement uses TRBV6-6 and TRBJ2-1, with no clear D. Germline V CDR1 and CDR2: MNHNY, SVGAGI (reference sequence). This CDR3 has 14 residues. The V end was cut by 8 bases, the J end by 2 bases, with 13 bases between. The CDR3 sequence: CASVRSGAYNEQFF. DNA of the CDR3: TGTGCCAGCGTACGGTCCGGTGCCTACAATGAGCAGTTCTTC.

The V gene is TRBV4-1, the J gene TRBJ2-3, with TRBD2 matching over 9 bases. The V segment lost 4 bases and the J segment 3 bases; nucleotides outside the gene matches: 8. The CDR3 sequence is 16 residues long. Germline V lookup: CDR1 MGHRA, CDR2 YSYEKL. CDR3 DNA: TGCGCCAGCAGCCCCGAACCCAGCGGGGGGACAGATACGCAGTATTTT. Translating it yields CASSPEPSGGTDTQYF.

The rearrangement uses TRBV9 and TRBJ2-2; 7 positions agree with TRBD2. The trim removed 0 bases at V and 7 bases at J, leaving 9 bases unmatched. This CDR3 has 16 amino acids. CDR1 and CDR2 (germline): SGDLS, YYNGEE. The CDR3 coding sequence is TGTGCCAGCAGCGTAGGATGGGGGGGTACCGGCGGGGAGCTGTTTTTT. It encodes CASSVGWGGTGGELFF.

This clone was found a few times. CDR3 sequence reads: CASSRGENFYEQYF. The CDR3, as DNA: TGTGCCAGCTCCAGGGGCGAAAATTTCTACGAGCAGTACTTC. The chain combines TRBV27 with TRBJ2-7; D may be TRBD1 (6 bases). CDR3 length: 14 residues. Looked up from germline, CDR1 is MNHEY and CDR2 is SMNVEV (reference sequence). Trimming stripped 8 bases from V and 3 bases from J, with 17 bases between.

This clone has a handful of counts. The V call is TRBV10-3, the J call TRBJ1-6; D uncertain. CDR3 length: 12 amino acids. The germline V gene has CDR1 ENHRY and CDR2 SYGVKD. Trimming shortened V by 2 bases and J by 14 bases, and 10 bases separated the two germline ends. The CDR3 reads CAISEEVGALHF. CDR3 nucleotide sequence: TGTGCCATCAGTGAGGAGGTCGGGGCCCTCCACTTT.

CDR3 region: CASSSSPEREQYF. The CDR3 nucleotides are TGCGCCAGCAGCTCATCTCCCGAGCGGGAGCAGTACTTC. The chain carries TRBV5-1 and TRBJ2-7; possible D gene TRBD2, 5 bases. Germline-derived CDR1 and CDR2 are SGHRS and YFSETQ. Trimming shortened V by 3 bases and J by 7 bases, and 14 bases separated the two germline ends. This CDR3 is built from 13 residues.

The V call is TRBV27, the J call TRBJ2-6; D is possibly TRBD1 (6 bases). The germline CDR1 and CDR2 sequences are MNHEY and SMNVEV (reference sequence). The CDR3 contains 15 residues. Trimming removed 3 bases at V and 4 bases at J, with 10 bases between. CDR3: CASSFQGSGANVLTF. The CDR3 DNA reads TGTGCCAGCAGTTTTCAGGGGAGCGGGGCCAACGTCCTGACTTTC. Full variable domain (rest looked up from reference TRBV27 and TRBJ2-6): EAQVTQNPRYLITVTGKKLTVTCSQNMNHEYMSWYRQDPGLGLRQIYYSMNVEVTDKGDVPEGYKVSRKEKRNFPLILESPSPNQTSLYFCASSFQGSGANVLTFGAGSRLTVL.

V gene TRBV7-9 combines with J gene TRBJ2-3, with D possibly matching TRBD2 (5 bases). Germline V CDR1 and CDR2: SEHNR, FQNEAQ (reference sequence). V dropped 4 bases and J dropped 0 bases, with 11 bases sitting between them. CDR3 length: 15 amino acids. The chain's CDR3 is CASSSWTSSTDTQYF. Here the CDR3 DNA reads TGTGCCAGCAGCTCCTGGACTTCTAGCACAGATACGCAGTATTTT. Based on the CDR3 plus reference TRBV7-9 and TRBJ2-3, the full variable domain is DTGVSQNPRHKITKRGQNVTFRCDPISEHNRLYWYRQTLGQGPEFLTYFQNEAQLEKSRLLSDRFSAERPKGSFSTLEIQRTEQGDSAMYLCASSSWTSSTDTQYFGPGTRLTVL.

This CDR3 reads CASSPPGDQPQHF. The CDR3 DNA follows: TGTGCCAGCTCACCACCAGGGGATCAGCCCCAGCATTTT. The chain combines TRBV18 with TRBJ1-5; D is perhaps TRBD1 (5 bases). V lost 0 bases, J lost 5 bases, and 5 bases lay in between. The CDR3 length is 13 residues. Germline-derived CDR1 and CDR2 are KGHSH and LQKENI.

The gene calls are TRBV13 and TRBJ2-3, with D possibly TRBD2 on 6 matching bases. CDR1 is PRHDT, CDR2 FYEKMQ, per germline (reference sequence). The CDR3 loop spans 16 amino acids. Trimming took 1 base from V and 0 from J, leaving 11 bases between them. DNA of the CDR3: TGTGCCAGCAGCTTAGATGGGACTCCCAGCACAGATACGCAGTATTTT. This translates into CASSLDGTPSTDTQYF.

This clone was seen more than once but under ten times. A read error may account for a junction end that differs from germline. The chain combines TRBV7-9 with TRBJ2-1; TRBD2 is a possible D gene (6 bases). This CDR3 contains 13 residues. CDR1 and CDR2 from the germline V gene are SEHNR and FQNEAQ (reference sequence). The CDR3 here is CSSSPTSFLEQFF. In nucleotides, the CDR3 is TGTTCCAGCAGCCCCACTAGCTTCCTTGAGCAGTTCTTC.

This chain joins TRBV7-4 and TRBJ1-3; TRBD1 agrees at 7 bases. This CDR3 comprises 16 residues. Germline V gives CDR1 SGHVT, CDR2 SQSDAQ. With V trimmed by 1 base and J by 0 bases, 3 bases remained unmatched. The CDR3 DNA sequence: TGTGCCAGCAGCTTAGTGGACAGGAGCTCTGGAAACACCATATATTTT. The encoded protein is CASSLVDRSSGNTIYF.

The chain employs TRBV2 and TRBJ2-1; the D gene is possibly TRBD2 (7 bases). The CDR3 spans 15 residues. V was trimmed by 6 bases and J by 7 bases, leaving 19 bases between them. CDR1 and CDR2 from the germline V gene are SNHLY and FYNNEI. This chain's CDR3 is CASRALGGGPNEQFF. In DNA, the CDR3 is TGTGCCAGCAGGGCTCTAGGGGGGGGTCCTAATGAGCAGTTCTTC. Using reference TRBV2 and TRBJ2-1 for the parts outside the CDR3, the full variable domain is EPEVTQTPSHQVTQMGQEVILRCVPISNHLYFYWYRQILGQKVEFLVSFYNNEISEKSEIFDDQFSVERPDGSNFTLKIRSTKLEDSAMYFCASRALGGGPNEQFFGPGTRLTVL.

Only a few counts were recorded for this clone. The chain carries TRBV5-6 and TRBJ1-1; 10 nucleotides agree with TRBD1. V trimming: 4 bases; J trimming: 1 base; junction bases outside the gene matches: 1. Germline CDR1 is SGHDT and CDR2 is YYEEEE. This CDR3 is built from 14 residues. CDR3 sequence reads: CASSRQGANTEAFF. The CDR3, as DNA: TGTGCCAGCAGCCGACAGGGGGCGAACACTGAAGCTTTCTTT.

This chain uses TRBV6-1 with TRBJ1-5, with D unclear. The CDR3 sequence is 11 residues long. Looked up from germline, CDR1 is MNHNS and CDR2 is SASEGT. The germline V and J ends were trimmed by 5 bases and 3 bases, with 2 bases remaining between them. Here the CDR3 DNA reads TGTGCCAGCAGTCACAATCAGCCCCAGCATTTT. This sequence encodes CASSHNQPQHF.

The chain joins TRBV6-1 to TRBJ1-4, with D possibly being TRBD1 (6 bases). The CDR3 has 16 amino acids. The germline V and J ends were trimmed by 0 bases and 7 bases, with 15 bases remaining between them. Germline CDR1 reads MNHNS; CDR2 reads SASEGT. The CDR3 spells CASSEAWGGRAEKLFF. In DNA form, the CDR3 reads TGTGCCAGCAGTGAAGCGTGGGGGGGCAGGGCTGAAAAACTGTTTTTT.

This clone was seen a handful of times. The chain uses TRBV28 and TRBJ1-2, with D maybe TRBD1 (5 bases). The CDR3 sequence is 14 residues long. Trimming pared 5 bases from V and 3 bases from J, leaving 13 bases between. Germline values: CDR1 MDHEN, CDR2 SYDVKM. CDR3 bases: TGTGCCAGCAGTCGTCCCGGGGGGTACTATGGCTACACCTTC. Translating it yields CASSRPGGYYGYTF.

This chain joins TRBV29-1 and TRBJ2-3, with D tentatively TRBD1 (5 bases). The CDR3 runs 14 residues. Between the trimmed V and J ends, which lost 5 bases and 0 bases, there was a span of 12 bases. The germline gives CDR1 SQVTM, CDR2 ANQGSEA. Written as DNA, the CDR3 is TGCAGCGTTTCGCCGGCAGGGAGCACAGATACGCAGTATTTT. Residues: CSVSPAGSTDTQYF.

V and J are TRBV5-6 and TRBJ2-7; a possible D gene is TRBD1 (5 bases). Per the germline V gene, CDR1 is SGHDT and CDR2 is YYEEEE. CDR3 length equals 13 residues. V was cut by 2 bases and J by 9 bases, with 15 bases left in between. The CDR3 loop is CASSFGRTQGQYF. CDR3 bases: TGTGCCAGCAGCTTCGGGCGGACCCAGGGGCAGTACTTC.

The chain uses TRBV5-4 and TRBJ2-7, with no clear D. V lost 1 base and J 0 bases, leaving 8 bases between the germline ends. Germline values: CDR1 SGHNT, CDR2 YYREEE (reference sequence). The CDR3 covers 14 residues. The CDR3 region is CASSLIEVSYEQYF. The CDR3 DNA follows: TGTGCCAGCAGCTTGATTGAGGTCTCCTACGAGCAGTACTTC.

This clone was counted a single time. J is TRBJ2-3 and V is TRBV9, with D possibly being TRBD2 (5 bases). The germline V gene encodes CDR1 SGDLS and CDR2 YYNGEE. This CDR3 has 12 amino acids. The ends were cut back, 7 bases at V and 2 bases at J, with 8 bases in the middle. CDR3 bases: TGTGCCAGCGGACTCGACACAGATACGCAGTATTTT. This encodes CASGLDTDTQYF.

The chain is built from TRBV28 and TRBJ2-6, with 9 positions matching TRBD1. The CDR3 spans 17 residues. Unmatched junction bases numbered 9, after V lost 7 bases and J lost 2 bases. The germline V gene has CDR1 MDHEN and CDR2 SYDVKM. The CDR3 coding sequence is TGTGCCAGCAAAACCGGGACAGGGAGACCTGGGGCCAACGTCCTGACTTTC. Its protein product is CASKTGTGRPGANVLTF.

This chain uses TRBV6-1 with TRBJ1-2; D remains ambiguous. This CDR3 comprises 15 residues. CDR1 and CDR2 (germline): MNHNS, SASEGT. Trimming took off 6 bases at V and 2 bases at J, with 16 bases between the two ends. CDR3 coding DNA: TGTGCCAGCAGCGCTATTTCGACGGGGAACTATGGCTACACCTTC. Protein product: CASSAISTGNYGYTF.

This clone turned up a few times. This rearrangement joins TRBV6-1 to TRBJ2-1, with a possible D match to TRBD2 (5 bases). The CDR3 length is 16 residues. V lost 3 bases and J lost 0, with 12 bases in between. Germline V gene sequence: CDR1 MNHNS, CDR2 SASEGT. CDR3 region: CASSDPAGLSYNEQFF. The CDR3, as DNA: TGTGCCAGCAGTGATCCGGCGGGCCTCTCCTACAATGAGCAGTTCTTC.

The chain carries TRBV11-2 and TRBJ2-1; 7 bases are a match to TRBD1. With 0 bases clipped from V and 1 base from J, the junction kept 6 bases outside the gene matches. The germline V gene encodes CDR1 SGHAT and CDR2 FQNNGV. The CDR3 loop spans 17 amino acids. CDR3 sequence: CASSLDHRGLSYNEQFF. The CDR3 bases are TGTGCCAGCAGCTTAGATCACAGGGGCCTTTCCTACAATGAGCAGTTCTTC.

This clone was detected once. V usage is TRBV7-9 and J usage is TRBJ2-7; maybe TRBD2 (6 bases). The length of the CDR3 is 14 residues. Deletions cut 6 bases from V and 2 bases from J, with 14 bases between. Germline V gene lookup returns CDR1 SEHNR and CDR2 FQNEAQ (reference sequence). The CDR3 nucleotides are TGTGCCAGCAGTTCCGGACTATATCCCTACGAGCAGTACTTC. It specifies CASSSGLYPYEQYF.